This paragraph covers one T cell receptor (beta chain) sequence. V dropped 0 bases and J dropped 4; count of bases not matched to a gene: 4. The CDR3 is 15 amino acids. Per the germline V gene, CDR1 is SGHRS and CDR2 is YFSETQ. Sequenced by immunoSEQ multiplex PCR; TCRdb stores in-frame clones only, minus some. Of 250,000 to 350,000 clones in the sample, roughly 90% were seen once. This record comes from a study of blood T cell repertoires in COVID-19. The sample comprised peripheral blood. V is TRBV5-1 and J is TRBJ2-4, with 7 bases identical to TRBD2. The source of this sequence is a woman aged 40 to 50 who had recovered from COVID-19. Here the CDR3 DNA reads TGCGCCAGCAGCTTGGTGGGGCGGGAGAAAAACATTCAGTACTTC. Translation: CASSLVGREKNIQYF.